The present entry profiles one T cell receptor (beta chain) with its context. The Seattle site enrolled patients during active infection and followed them longitudinally. This entry comes from a study of blood T cell repertoires in COVID-19. Looking at the study overall: Samples representing acute and convalescent COVID-19 were sourced from the United States, Italy and Spain. Nucleic acid was either cDNA or gDNA, and it came from T cells, B-cell-depleted T cells, or PBMCs.

Per the germline V gene, CDR1 is SGHAT and CDR2 is FQNNGV. The CDR3 runs 14 residues. V dropped 0 bases and J dropped 8 bases, with 10 bases sitting between them. Per the original data handling: Quantification of nucleated cells was approximated via reference gene primer amplification. Sequencing used immunoSEQ multiplex PCR; TCRdb keeps in-frame clones, though not all of them. V, J and clone size reflect that table, while D and trimming were determined from the DNA. The sample comprises approximately 210,000 clones, around 81% of which are singletons, and roughly 0.91% rests with the top ten. The origin of this receptor is a man aged 60 to 75 with COVID-19, enrolled during active disease. The sequenced sample was peripheral blood. The genes are TRBV11-2 and TRBJ1-4; D gene ambiguous. The CDR3 is CASSLEPGGEKLFF. CDR3 nucleotide sequence: TGTGCCAGCAGCTTAGAACCCGGAGGGGAAAAACTGTTTTTT.